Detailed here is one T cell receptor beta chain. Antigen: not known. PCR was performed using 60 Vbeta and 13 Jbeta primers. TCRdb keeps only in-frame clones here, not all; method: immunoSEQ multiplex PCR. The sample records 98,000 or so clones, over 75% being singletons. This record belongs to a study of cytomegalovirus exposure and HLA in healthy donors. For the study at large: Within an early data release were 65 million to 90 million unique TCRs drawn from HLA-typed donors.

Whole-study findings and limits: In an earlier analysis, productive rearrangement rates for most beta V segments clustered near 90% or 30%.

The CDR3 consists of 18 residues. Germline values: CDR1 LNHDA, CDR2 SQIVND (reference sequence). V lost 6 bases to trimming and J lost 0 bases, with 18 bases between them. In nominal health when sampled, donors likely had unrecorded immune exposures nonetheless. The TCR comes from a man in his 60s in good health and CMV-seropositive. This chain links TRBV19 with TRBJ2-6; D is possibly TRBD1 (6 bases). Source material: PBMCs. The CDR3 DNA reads TGTGCCAGTAGACTACGGACAGCCGCCAGCTCTGGGGCCAACGTCCTGACTTTC. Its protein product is CASRLRTAASSGANVLTF.